This TCR beta chain was identified during a study of early T cells in non-severe SARS-CoV-2 infection. Germline lookup yields CDR1 MNHEY and CDR2 SVGEGT. This CDR3 comprises 14 residues. V was clipped by 5 bases and J by 3 bases, with 14 bases between them. Ten or more counts support this clonotype. Individual cDNA molecules received unique molecular identifiers during library preparation. From the 5' RACE reads, TCRdb called clonotypes with MiXCR, one entry per CDR3 protein. Of tens of thousands of distinct CDR3 sequences in the sample, around 13% were seen once. This sequence originates from an adult who was a healthcare worker with PCR-confirmed SARS-CoV-2 infection or an uninfected control (not recorded which). The J gene is TRBJ2-7, the V gene TRBV6-2 or TRBV6-3; D perhaps matches TRBD2 (5 bases). Sequenced sample: whole blood. The DNA for the CDR3 is TGTGCCAGCAGTAGTGTATCGGAGGTCTACGAGCAGTACTTC. It codes for CASSSVSEVYEQYF.